The clone carrying this T cell receptor beta chain appeared a few times. Its antigen is still unknown. The sample is drawn from a study of T-cell memory formation after mild COVID-19. Study-level findings and limits: CD4+ clones that contracted lay mainly in CM and EM; CD8+ ones lay in EMRA. The pre-infection memory compartment contained some responding clones, suggesting cross-reactive memory joined. Clones contracting day 15 to 85 were balanced CD4/CD8; later expanders leaned CD4+.

From germline, CDR1 is MGHRA and CDR2 YSYEKL. This CDR3 comprises 15 residues. Trimming cost V 1 base and J 5 bases, with 12 bases left between them. A single record per CDR3 protein comes from TCRdb applying MiXCR to the 5' RACE reads. The table includes 100,000 to 130,000 distinct CDR3 sequences, approximately 15% detected once. The source is a man aged 18 to 29 who had mild COVID-19 (a few samples of this study predate the infection). Cell type and time point are not known. The specimen was PBMCs or a T cell subset sorted from them (not recorded which). J is TRBJ1-5 and V is TRBV4-1, with D possibly being TRBD1 (5 bases). The CDR3, as DNA: TGCGCCAGCAGCCAAGGAAGGGGAATGCATCAGCCCCAGCATTTT. Its translation: CASSQGRGMHQPQHF.